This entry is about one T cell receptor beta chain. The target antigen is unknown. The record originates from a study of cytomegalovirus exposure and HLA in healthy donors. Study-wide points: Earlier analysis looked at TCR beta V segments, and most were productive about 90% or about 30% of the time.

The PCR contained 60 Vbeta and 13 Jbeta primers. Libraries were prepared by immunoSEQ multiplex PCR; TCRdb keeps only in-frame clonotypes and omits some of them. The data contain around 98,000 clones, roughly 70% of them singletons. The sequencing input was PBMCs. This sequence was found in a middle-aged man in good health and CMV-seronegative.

The CDR3 reads CASSTRTGGNTEAFF. The CDR3 bases are TGCGCCAGCAGCACTCGGACAGGGGGAAACACTGAAGCTTTCTTT. The V and J genes are TRBV5-1 and TRBJ1-1, with TRBD1 matching over 10 bases. Germline CDR1 reads SGHRS; CDR2 reads YFSETQ. The CDR3 totals 15 residues. V trimming: 4 bases; J trimming: 2 bases; junction bases outside the gene matches: 5.